Below, 30 T cell receptor beta chains from the same sample are listed, as sequenced in a study of Tregs in tolerant kidney transplant recipients (dated by TCRdb to the late 2010s). The sample's time point label, in plain terms: blood sample drawn before combined kidney and bone marrow transplant. The method behind the library was the immunoSEQ multiplex PCR assay. TCRdb took this table from immuneACCESS and kept in-frame rearrangements with V and J called. Such tables lack part of the clones; where checked against another copy, unresolved V genes explain under half of the gap, and the rest is unexplained. The sample table lists over 50,000 clones, approximately 85% of them with a count of one. 2.1% of the sample is held by the ten biggest clonotypes. This specimen consisted of Tregs from blood, obtained before the transplant. These receptors were collected from a human donor who received a combined kidney and bone marrow transplant.

This clone showed up just a few times. Its ends do not fully match the called genes, so a read error is possible. The chain couples TRBV4-1 to TRBJ2-3; 8 bases are shared with TRBD2. CDR3 length: 16 residues. The germline V gene has CDR1 MGHRA and CDR2 YSYEKL. DNA for the CDR3: TGTGCCAGCAGCCAAGAGGGTAGCGGGGGCACAGATACGCAGTATTTT. Its translation is CASSQEGSGGTDTQYF.

The J gene is TRBJ1-6, the V gene TRBV9; no clear D. The CDR3 runs 13 residues. CDR1 SGDLS and CDR2 YYNGEE come from the germline V gene. Trimming cost V 2 bases and J 6 bases, with 6 bases left between them. CDR3 in DNA: TGTGCCAGCAGCGTCGTGGTTAATTCACCCCTCCACTTT. This encodes CASSVVVNSPLHF.

The chain recombines TRBV28 with TRBJ2-3, with 7 bases lining up with TRBD2. Germline V gene data show CDR1 as MDHEN and CDR2 as SYDVKM. J was trimmed by 4 bases and V by 3 bases; bases with no gene match: 7. The CDR3 runs 15 residues. The CDR3 protein is CASSLAGVGPDTQYF. In nucleotides, the CDR3 is TGTGCCAGCAGTTTGGCGGGAGTGGGGCCAGATACGCAGTATTTT.

The J gene is TRBJ2-5, the V gene TRBV11-3; no clear D gene. CDR1 SGHNT and CDR2 YENEEA come from the germline V gene. The CDR3 has 13 residues. V shed 1 base and J shed 4 bases, with 7 bases lying between them. CDR3 region: CASSLGPGETQYF. CDR3 coding DNA: TGTGCCAGCAGCTTAGGCCCGGGAGAGACCCAGTACTTC.

This chain joins TRBV6-1 and TRBJ1-1, with 8 bases aligning to TRBD1. Germline loops: CDR1 MNHNS, CDR2 SASEGT. The V and J ends lost 5 bases and 4 bases, in that order; junction bases with no gene match: 9. CDR3 size: 15 residues. The CDR3 protein is CASSNPTGVSTEAFF. The DNA for the CDR3 is TGTGCCAGCAGTAACCCGACAGGGGTAAGCACTGAAGCTTTCTTT.

The CDR3 bases are TGTGCCAGTAGTATGGTACTTGCGGGACTTAACTCTGGAAACACCATATATTTT. This codes for CASSMVLAGLNSGNTIYF. The chain couples TRBV19 to TRBJ1-3, with D tentatively TRBD1 (5 bases). The CDR3 is 18 amino acids. V dropped 3 bases and J dropped 0 bases, with 18 bases sitting between them. The germline V gene encodes CDR1 LNHDA and CDR2 SQIVND (reference sequence).

The CDR3, as DNA: TGCGCCAGCAGCTTGGGGTCCAGGGGTATCTCCAATGAGCAGTTCTTC. Its translation: CASSLGSRGISNEQFF. V and J are TRBV5-1 and TRBJ2-1, with D possibly matching TRBD1 (6 bases). Trimming took off 0 bases at V and 6 bases at J, with 16 bases between the two ends. This CDR3 region has 16 residues. Germline loops: CDR1 SGHRS, CDR2 YFSETQ.

This chain links TRBV2 with TRBJ2-1, with 8 bases lining up with TRBD2. After removal of 6 bases from V and 5 bases from J, the junction contained 9 bases not matched to a gene. CDR1 is SNHLY, CDR2 FYNNEI, per germline. This CDR3 region has 15 residues. The CDR3 DNA follows: TGTGCCAGCAGGACCCCGGGGGGGAAGAACAATGAGCAGTTCTTC. Its translation: CASRTPGGKNNEQFF.

In this sample, this clone turned up once. V is TRBV2 and J is TRBJ1-1, with D possibly matching TRBD1 (5 bases). The V end was cut by 8 bases, the J end by 4 bases, with 14 bases between. This CDR3 has 13 residues. The V gene's germline CDR1 is SNHLY and CDR2 FYNNEI. The CDR3 loop reads CASGGGRVTEAFF. The CDR3 coding sequence is TGTGCCAGCGGGGGGGGTAGAGTCACTGAAGCTTTCTTT.

The rearrangement uses TRBV4-1 and TRBJ1-2, with 9 positions matching TRBD1. This CDR3 has 16 residues. The germline gives CDR1 MGHRA, CDR2 YSYEKL. With V trimmed by 2 bases and J by 4 bases, 8 bases remained unmatched. The CDR3: CASSQPPSTGGYGYTF. Here the CDR3 DNA reads TGCGCCAGCAGCCAACCACCCTCGACAGGGGGCTATGGCTACACCTTC.

The chain joins TRBV25-1 to TRBJ2-2; 9 nucleotides agree with TRBD1. The CDR3 is made up of 15 amino acids. Germline CDR1 is MGHDK and CDR2 is SYGVNS. The J segment lost 8 bases and the V segment lost 5 bases, leaving 9 bases of the junction unmatched. The CDR3 sequence: CASSPPGQGFGELFF. CDR3 sequence (DNA): TGTGCCAGCAGTCCTCCCGGACAGGGGTTTGGGGAGCTGTTTTTT. The entire variable domain, with the rest obtained from reference TRBV25-1 and TRBJ2-2, is as follows: EADIYQTPRYLVIGTGKKITLECSQTMGHDKMYWYQQDPGMELHLIHYSYGVNSTEKGDLSSESTVSRIRTEHFPLTLESARPSHTSQYLCASSPPGQGFGELFFGEGSRLTVL.

With regard to this clone: An end of the junction does not agree with germline; a read error may underlie this. This sequence joins TRBV7-2 and TRBJ1-2; tentative D call: TRBD1 (6 bases). This CDR3 region has 14 residues. Germline V gene sequence: CDR1 SGHTA, CDR2 FQGNSA. The CDR3 loop is CASGLAGANYGYTF. DNA of the CDR3: TGTGCCAGCGGCTTAGCGGGGGCGAACTATGGCTACACCTTC.

This sequence joins TRBV29-1 and TRBJ2-3; D not resolved. Trimming pared 0 bases from V and 1 base from J, leaving 17 bases between. The CDR3 has 17 amino acids. Germline V gene lookup returns CDR1 SQVTM and CDR2 ANQGSEA. The CDR3: CSVEDRQALFRTDTQYF. As DNA, the CDR3 is TGCAGCGTTGAAGATCGGCAGGCCCTCTTCCGCACAGATACGCAGTATTTT.

This sequence joins TRBV6-1 and TRBJ2-2; tentative D call: TRBD2 (6 bases). V lost 11 bases to trimming and J lost 4 bases, with 20 bases between them. There are 15 residues in the CDR3. Germline CDR1 and CDR2: MNHNS and SASEGT. DNA of the CDR3: TGTGCCGGCCACCTGGGGGGAGGTGGCACCGGGGAGCTGTTTTTT. Translating gives CAGHLGGGGTGELFF.

The gene calls are TRBV10-3 and TRBJ1-1, with D unresolved. CDR1 and CDR2 from the germline V gene are ENHRY and SYGVKD. V lost 5 bases to trimming and J lost 8 bases, with 12 bases between them. CDR3 length: 12 amino acids. Written as DNA, the CDR3 is TGTGCCATCAGTTCGGGCGCATTAGAAGCTTTCTTT. This sequence encodes CAISSGALEAFF.

The chain is built from TRBV20-1 and TRBJ2-7; 8 positions match TRBD2. Trimming took 6 bases from V and 3 from J; bases not matched to a gene: 1. The CDR3 spans 11 residues. The V gene's germline CDR1 is DFQATT and CDR2 SNEGSKA (reference sequence). This CDR3 is CSAAGGYEQYF. The CDR3 DNA reads TGCAGTGCGGCGGGAGGCTACGAGCAGTACTTC.

This clone was picked up one time. The V and J genes are TRBV7-2 and TRBJ2-2; TRBD2 aligns across 9 bases. The trim removed 2 bases at V and 7 bases at J, leaving 11 bases unmatched. The CDR3 consists of 17 residues. From germline, CDR1 is SGHTA and CDR2 FQGNSA. DNA of the CDR3: TGTGCCAGCAGCTTATTGCGGGAGGGCCTTTGGAACGGGGAGCTGTTTTTT. Translation gives CASSLLREGLWNGELFF. The whole variable domain, filled in from reference TRBV7-2 and TRBJ2-2, reads GAGVSQSPSNKVTEKGKDVELRCDPISGHTALYWYRQSLGQGLEFLIYFQGNSAPDKSGLPSDRFSAERTGGSVSTLTIQRTQQEDSAVYLCASSLLREGLWNGELFFGEGSRLTVL.

The CDR3 DNA reads TGCGCCAGCAGCTTGGGGGGGTCGAACTATGGCTACACCTTC. Residues: CASSLGGSNYGYTF. The rearrangement uses TRBV5-1 and TRBJ1-2; a possible D gene is TRBD1 (5 bases). The CDR3 sequence is 14 residues long. With 0 bases removed from V and 2 bases from J, the gap between germline ends came to 8 bases. The germline V gene has CDR1 SGHRS and CDR2 YFSETQ.

This clone was seen a handful of times. This chain connects TRBV6-1 to TRBJ2-5; 14 positions agree with TRBD2. CDR3 length: 14 residues. Looked up from germline, CDR1 is MNHNS and CDR2 is SASEGT. V was clipped by 6 bases and J by 5 bases; unmatched bases: 2. The CDR3 spells CASRRLAGGETQYF. DNA of the CDR3: TGTGCCAGCAGACGACTAGCGGGGGGGGAGACCCAGTACTTC.

This clone was seen only a few times. The chain recombines TRBV5-1 with TRBJ1-1, with D possibly being TRBD1 (6 bases). Trimming took off 2 bases at V and 1 base at J, with 12 bases between the two ends. The germline gives CDR1 SGHRS, CDR2 YFSETQ. The CDR3 is 15 amino acids. The CDR3 DNA reads as TGCGCCAGCAGCTTCCACAGGGCCGCGAACACTGAAGCTTTCTTT. Translated: CASSFHRAANTEAFF. Full variable domain (missing parts from reference TRBV5-1 and TRBJ1-1): KAGVTQTPRYLIKTRGQQVTLSCSPISGHRSVSWYQQTPGQGLQFLFEYFSETQRNKGNFPGRFSGRQFSNSRSEMNVSTLELGDSALYLCASSFHRAANTEAFFGQGTRLTVV.

The V call is TRBV25-1, the J call TRBJ2-2, with D tentatively TRBD1 (6 bases). The germline V gene has CDR1 MGHDK and CDR2 SYGVNS. Trimming left V 4 bases short and J 1 base short, with 16 bases between. The CDR3 is made up of 17 amino acids. CDR3 region: CASSASLGQRNTGELFF. CDR3 sequence (DNA): TGTGCCAGCAGTGCCTCACTCGGACAGAGGAACACCGGGGAGCTGTTTTTT. The complete variable domain, with remaining parts taken from reference TRBV25-1 and TRBJ2-2, reads EADIYQTPRYLVIGTGKKITLECSQTMGHDKMYWYQQDPGMELHLIHYSYGVNSTEKGDLSSESTVSRIRTEHFPLTLESARPSHTSQYLCASSASLGQRNTGELFFGEGSRLTVL.

The V call is TRBV5-1, the J call TRBJ2-5; D remains unclear. CDR1 is SGHRS, CDR2 YFSETQ, per germline. V was clipped by 0 bases and J by 2 bases, with 8 bases between them. The CDR3 runs 14 residues. The CDR3 DNA sequence: TGCGCCAGCAGCTTGGGCGTTTCTCAAGAGACCCAGTACTTC. Translating it yields CASSLGVSQETQYF.

This clone was detected a few times. This chain uses TRBV7-7 with TRBJ2-7, with TRBD2 matching over 7 bases. The V gene end was trimmed by 1 base and the J gene end by 6 bases; junction bases not matched to a gene: 9. In germline, CDR1 is SSHAT, CDR2 FNYEAQ (reference sequence). The length of the CDR3 is 15 residues. The CDR3: CASSLGPSGTSEQYF. The DNA of the CDR3 is TGTGCCAGCAGCTTAGGTCCCAGCGGGACTTCCGAGCAGTACTTC. The complete variable domain, with remaining parts taken from reference TRBV7-7 and TRBJ2-7, reads GAGVSQSPRYKVTKRGQDVTLRCDPISSHATLYWYQQALGQGPEFLTYFNYEAQPDKSGLPSDRFSAERPEGSISTLTIQRTEQRDSAMYRCASSLGPSGTSEQYFGPGTRLTVT.

This chain joins TRBV25-1 and TRBJ2-3, with 9 positions matching TRBD1. This CDR3 is 15 amino acids long. Per germline, CDR1 MGHDK and CDR2 SYGVNS. With 2 bases clipped from V and 2 bases from J, the junction kept 2 bases outside the gene matches. The CDR3: CASSEGTGFTDTQYF. The DNA of the CDR3 is TGTGCCAGCAGTGAAGGGACAGGGTTCACAGATACGCAGTATTTT.

The chain joins TRBV19 to TRBJ1-2; D gene ambiguous. The CDR3 extends over 13 amino acids. CDR1 is LNHDA, CDR2 SQIVND, per germline (reference sequence). Trimming shortened V by 5 bases and J by 4 bases, and 11 bases separated the two germline ends. CDR3 protein: CASSVGESYGYTF. For the CDR3, the DNA is TGTGCCAGTAGTGTCGGGGAGTCCTATGGCTACACCTTC.

This rearrangement joins TRBV6-1 to TRBJ2-5, with 9 bases identical to TRBD2. This CDR3 region has 17 residues. The V and J ends lost 4 bases and 5 bases, in that order; junction bases with no gene match: 14. The germline gives CDR1 MNHNS, CDR2 SASEGT. CDR3 loop: CASSAWRGGRARETQYF. In DNA form, the CDR3 reads TGTGCCAGCAGTGCCTGGAGGGGCGGGAGGGCCAGGGAGACCCAGTACTTC.

The genes are TRBV6-1 and TRBJ1-4; TRBD1 aligns across 7 bases. Germline lookup yields CDR1 MNHNS and CDR2 SASEGT. The V gene end was trimmed by 5 bases and the J gene end by 8 bases; junction bases not matched to a gene: 8. This CDR3 has 14 residues. The CDR3 nucleotides are TGTGCCAGCAGTCCACAGGGGAGGGGAGAAAAACTGTTTTTT. It specifies CASSPQGRGEKLFF.

CDR3 sequence (DNA): TGTGCCAGCAGCCCGGGACTGCGGGGAGGGTATGGGGCCAACGTCCTGACTTTC. Amino acid sequence: CASSPGLRGGYGANVLTF. The genes are TRBV7-7 and TRBJ2-6, with 7 bases matching TRBD2. Per germline, CDR1 SSHAT and CDR2 FNYEAQ (reference sequence). The CDR3 totals 18 residues. Trimming cost V 5 bases and J 3 bases; bases outside gene matches: 13.

V usage is TRBV2 and J usage is TRBJ1-1; D not resolved. Germline-derived CDR1 and CDR2 are SNHLY and FYNNEI. This CDR3 spans 13 amino acids. Trimming left V 5 bases short and J 1 base short, with 8 bases between. The chain's CDR3 is CASSPTANTEAFF. For the CDR3, the DNA is TGTGCCAGCAGTCCTACAGCGAACACTGAAGCTTTCTTT.

The J gene is TRBJ2-7, the V gene TRBV4-2, with TRBD2 matching 10 bases. This CDR3 spans 16 amino acids. After removal of 1 base from V and 3 bases from J, the junction contained 6 bases not matched to a gene. Germline lookup yields CDR1 LGHNA and CDR2 YNFKEQ. The CDR3 here is CASSQGPASGGYEQYF. CDR3 in DNA: TGTGCCAGCAGCCAAGGTCCAGCTAGCGGGGGCTACGAGCAGTACTTC.